This T cell receptor beta chain is from a study of patients and donors after allogeneic stem cell transplantation. TCRdb recomputed calls from the RT-PCR reads with MiXCR, one row per CDR3 protein. The repertoire holds 8,000 to 10,000 distinct CDR3 sequences, with 5.9% as singletons. This clonotype was seen only a few times. Input material: blood, either unsorted or a sorted T cell fraction (not recorded which). The receptor's source is a human donor who was either an allogeneic HSCT recipient or a stem cell or donor lymphocyte infusion donor (not recorded which). It is not recorded whose cells these are; they may come from a transplant donor.

The CDR3 here is CASSLRVRDTQYF. In DNA, the CDR3 is TGCGCCAGCAGCTTGCGGGTTCGAGATACGCAGTATTTT. V gene TRBV5-1 combines with J gene TRBJ2-3; D gene uncertain. The germline V gene encodes CDR1 SGHRS and CDR2 YFSETQ. The CDR3 runs to 13 residues. Trimming left V 1 base short and J 5 bases short, with 8 bases between. The full variable domain, its missing parts supplied by reference TRBV5-1 and TRBJ2-3, is KAGVTQTPRYLIKTRGQQVTLSCSPISGHRSVSWYQQTPGQGLQFLFEYFSETQRNKGNFPGRFSGRQFSNSRSEMNVSTLELGDSALYLCASSLRVRDTQYFGPGTRLTVL.